This T cell receptor beta chain originates from a study of T cell responses to AZD1222 COVID-19 vaccine. Profiled with immunoSEQ multiplex PCR; TCRdb holds only in-frame clones, not every one. The data show about 56,000 clones, 65% to 90% seen once. Findings and caveats of the study: The peak T cell response came first, and repertoires were sampled only after it. Nearly half of unique spike-specific TCRs reportedly avoided B.1.351 and B.1.1.7 mutated regions.

A note on this clone: What it binds is unknown.

This CDR3 is 15 amino acids long. Trimming removed 2 bases from V and 8 bases from J, with 18 bases in between. In germline, CDR1 is LGHDT, CDR2 YNNKEL (reference sequence). Pooling was applied to second doses at about 4 or about 12 weeks. Sequenced here: peripheral blood, sampled 28 days after the second AZD1222 dose. The rearrangement joins TRBV3-1 (or the pseudogene TRBV3-2) to TRBJ1-2; a weak D match, TRBD1 (6 bases). This TCR was recovered from an adult who received the AZD1222 COVID-19 vaccine. CDR3 coding DNA: TGTGCCAGCAGCCAACAGAGGGCAGGCGGGGGCGGCTACACCTTC. Its translation: CASSQQRAGGGGYTF.